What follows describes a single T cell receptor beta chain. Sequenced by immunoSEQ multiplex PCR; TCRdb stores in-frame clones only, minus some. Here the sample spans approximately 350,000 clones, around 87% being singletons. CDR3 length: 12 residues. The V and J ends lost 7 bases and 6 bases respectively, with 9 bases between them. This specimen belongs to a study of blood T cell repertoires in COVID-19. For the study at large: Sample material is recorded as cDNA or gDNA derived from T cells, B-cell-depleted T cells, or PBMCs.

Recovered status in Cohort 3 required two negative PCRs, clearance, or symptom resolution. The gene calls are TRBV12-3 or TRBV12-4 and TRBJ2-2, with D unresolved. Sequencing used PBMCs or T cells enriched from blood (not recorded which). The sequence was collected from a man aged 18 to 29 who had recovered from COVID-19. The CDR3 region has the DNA TGTGCCAGCATTCAAGCCGCCGGGGAGCTGTTTTTT. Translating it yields CASIQAAGELFF.